The 7 T cell receptor beta chains below all came from one sample that was sequenced in a study of graft-versus-host responses after intestinal transplantation. These receptors have no known antigen. The assay was immunoSEQ multiplex PCR, and TCRdb's table has in-frame clones only and misses some. The sample has about 85,000 clones; approximately 90% are singletons. The source material was unstimulated CD8+ T cells sorted from spleen or lymph node cells, sampled before transplant. The receptors originated from a human donor who was the organ donor for an intestinal transplant.

The chain is built from TRBV7-6 and TRBJ2-1; 9 bases are a match to TRBD2. The V and J ends lost 2 bases and 8 bases, in that order; junction bases with no gene match: 7. CDR1 and CDR2 (germline): SGHVS, FNYEAQ. CDR3 length: 15 amino acids. The CDR3 DNA reads TGTGCCAGCAGCTTATTTGGGACTAGCATCGATGAGCAGTTCTTC. Its protein is CASSLFGTSIDEQFF.

The chain is built from TRBV27 and TRBJ2-4; D is perhaps TRBD2 (6 bases). The CDR3 runs to 14 residues. V lost 2 bases and J lost 5, with 10 bases in between. Per germline, CDR1 MNHEY and CDR2 SMNVEV (reference sequence). The CDR3 loop is CASSLASEENIQYF. The CDR3 coding sequence is TGTGCCAGCAGTTTAGCTAGCGAGGAAAACATTCAGTACTTC.

V usage is TRBV19 and J usage is TRBJ1-5, with D maybe TRBD1 (5 bases). The CDR3 is made up of 12 amino acids. Per germline, CDR1 LNHDA and CDR2 SQIVND (reference sequence). V dropped 7 bases and J dropped 9 bases, with 13 bases sitting between them. CDR3 sequence reads: CASKAGNMPQHF. The CDR3 nucleotides read TGTGCCAGTAAAGCAGGGAATATGCCCCAGCATTTT.

The rearrangement joins TRBV30 to TRBJ2-1; D is unclear. The germline gives CDR1 GTSNPN, CDR2 SVGIG (reference sequence). The V and J ends lost 0 bases and 5 bases respectively, with 8 bases between them. The CDR3 spans 13 residues. The CDR3 here is CAWSVSLHNEQFF. The CDR3 region has the DNA TGTGCCTGGAGTGTCTCTTTACACAATGAGCAGTTCTTC. Variable domain in full (rest from reference TRBV30 and TRBJ2-1): SQTIHQWPATLVQPVGSPLSLECTVEGTSNPNLYWYRQAAGRGLQLLFYSVGIGQISSEVPQNLSASRPQDRQFILSSKKLLLSDSGFYLCAWSVSLHNEQFFGPGTRLTVL.

V gene TRBV7-6 combines with J gene TRBJ2-7, with 8 bases aligning to TRBD2. Germline loops: CDR1 SGHVS, CDR2 FNYEAQ. J was trimmed by 3 bases and V by 0 bases; bases with no gene match: 4. There are 15 residues in the CDR3. For the CDR3, the DNA is TGTGCCAGCAGCTTAGCGCTCGGGGGGGGCTACGAGCAGTACTTC. Translation gives CASSLALGGGYEQYF.

This clone has a single count. The chain has TRBV5-1 and TRBJ2-7, with unresolved D. V gave up 1 base and J gave up 0 bases, with 8 bases separating them. CDR1 is SGHRS and CDR2 is YFSETQ in the germline V gene. The length of the CDR3 is 14 residues. The CDR3 sequence: CASSLWVGSYEQYF. The DNA of the CDR3 is TGCGCCAGCAGCTTGTGGGTGGGCTCCTACGAGCAGTACTTC.

The rearrangement links TRBV5-1 to TRBJ1-1; no reliable D call. The CDR3 consists of 11 residues. Germline CDR1 SGHRS, CDR2 YFSETQ. V lost 0 bases, J lost 8 bases, and 5 bases lay in between. The chain's CDR3 is CASSLGGEAFF. CDR3 nucleotides: TGCGCCAGCAGCTTGGGAGGGGAAGCTTTCTTT.